The rows below give T cell receptor beta chains drawn from one sample of a study of brain T cells in children with intractable seizures. Sequencing used immunoSEQ multiplex PCR; TCRdb keeps in-frame clones, though not all of them. The repertoire holds 300,000 to 400,000 clones, with about 93% as singletons. The sample consisted of peripheral blood, taken more than 4 months after surgery. These TCRs come from a boy in the first two years of life with tuberous sclerosis and intractable seizures. Both conserved end residues are part of each CDR3. The D gene is left open where the match is weak. The listing skips clone size in some rows; elsewhere it reads once, few, many or a size class.

d_call,v_call,clone_size,j_call,cdr3_aa,cdr3_nt
TRBD1,TRBV3-1/TRBV3-2,-,TRBJ1-6,CASSQDRGTPLHF,TGTGCCAGCAGCCAGGACAGGGGCACACCCCTCCACTTT
-,TRBV5-6,-,TRBJ1-1,CASSLALYLPDSSNTEAFF,TGTGCCAGCAGCTTAGCCCTTTATCTGCCCGACAGCTCGAACACTGAAGCTTTCTTT
-,TRBV21-1,-,TRBJ1-2,CAPNVGADGYTF,TGTGCCCCGAATGTGGGGGCGGATGGCTACACCTTC
TRBD1,TRBV7-3,few,TRBJ1-1,CASSFDRVSTEAFF,TGTGCCAGCAGCTTCGACAGGGTGAGCACTGAAGCTTTCTTT
TRBD2,TRBV4-1,-,TRBJ2-1,CASRGGLAEYNEQFF,TGCGCCAGCCGCGGCGGCCTAGCGGAATACAATGAGCAGTTCTTC
TRBD1,TRBV7-9,-,TRBJ1-1,CASSPAGGTGYTEAFF,TGTGCCAGCAGCCCGGCTGGCGGGACAGGGTATACTGAAGCTTTCTTT
TRBD2,TRBV19,-,TRBJ2-2,CASSPLAGAGGELFF,TGTGCCAGTAGTCCGCTAGCGGGAGCGGGCGGGGAGCTGTTTTTT
-,TRBV12-5,-,TRBJ2-1,CASGREWVNEQFF,TGTGCTAGTGGCCGGGAGTGGGTCAATGAGCAGTTCTTC
-,TRBV19,-,TRBJ2-7,CASSIDLWGEQYF,TGTGCCAGTAGTATAGATCTTTGGGGCGAGCAGTACTTC
-,TRBV2,-,TRBJ2-1,CASSELAYNEQFF,TGTGCCAGCAGTGAATTAGCCTACAATGAGCAGTTCTTC